This T cell receptor (beta chain) was profiled in a study of blood T cell repertoires in COVID-19. Turning to the study itself: Sites in the United States, Italy and Spain provided acute and convalescent COVID-19 samples. Sample material is recorded as cDNA or gDNA derived from T cells, B-cell-depleted T cells, or PBMCs.

Per the authors' pipeline: Nucleated cell number was recorded as an estimate derived from reference gene primer amplification. Only in-frame clones appear in the TCRdb table, and some are missing; sequencing was by immunoSEQ multiplex PCR. V, J and clone size are taken as reported in that table, and D and trimming were inferred from the DNA itself. Altogether some 66,000 clones are present, roughly nine tenths being singletons, with the ten largest covering about 6.8%. In its sample, this clone was seen once. V lost 5 bases and J lost 2; bases outside the gene matches: 6. The CDR3 is made up of 15 amino acids. Germline V gene lookup returns CDR1 SGHVS and CDR2 FQNEAQ.

The receptor comes from a human donor in a cohort sampled during active COVID-19. The V and J genes are TRBV7-8 and TRBJ1-2; 9 bases map to TRBD1. Input material: peripheral blood. DNA of the CDR3: TGTGCCAGCAGCATTACCGGGACAGGGAACTATGGCTACACCTTC. This codes for CASSITGTGNYGYTF.